This TCR beta chain came from a study of blood T cell repertoires in COVID-19. The method was immunoSEQ multiplex PCR; TCRdb's version includes in-frame clones alone and lacks a portion of them. The sample records about 100,000 clones, 86% being singletons. The CDR3 extends over 14 amino acids. Germline CDR1 reads LNHDA; CDR2 reads SQIVND (reference sequence). The V gene end was trimmed by 3 bases and the J gene end by 2 bases; junction bases not matched to a gene: 4. The source of this sequence is a man aged 80 or over with acute or convalescent COVID-19. The chain employs TRBV19 and TRBJ2-7; 7 nucleotides line up with TRBD2. The sequenced material came from peripheral blood. CDR3 region: CASSIVAGAYEQYF. In nucleotides, the CDR3 is TGTGCCAGTAGTATTGTTGCGGGAGCCTACGAGCAGTACTTC.